The 10 T cell receptor beta chains presented below share a single source sample, sequenced in a study of cytomegalovirus exposure and HLA in healthy donors. Primers included in the PCR were 60 Vbeta and 13 Jbeta primers. Some clones are missing from TCRdb's copy, which holds only in-frame ones; the method was immunoSEQ multiplex PCR. Of some 180,000 clones in the sample, roughly 78% were seen once. Material for sequencing was PBMCs. The receptors were gathered from a woman aged 30 to 39 in good health and CMV-seronegative.

The chain has TRBV7-8 and TRBJ2-3, with 7 bases fitting TRBD1. The germline gives CDR1 SGHVS, CDR2 FQNEAQ. With 3 bases clipped from V and 4 bases from J, the junction kept 25 bases outside the gene matches. This CDR3 contains 21 residues. This chain's CDR3 is CASSFFLIGPIRRGYSDTQYF. In DNA, the CDR3 is TGTGCCAGCAGCTTTTTTTTAATCGGGCCAATCCGCAGGGGGTACTCAGATACGCAGTATTTT.

The chain carries TRBV19 and TRBJ1-6, with 9 bases matching TRBD1. V shed 3 bases, J shed 8 bases, and the junction held 17 bases outside the gene matches. The CDR3 totals 19 residues. Looked up from germline, CDR1 is LNHDA and CDR2 is SQIVND (reference sequence). The CDR3 DNA follows: TGTGCCAGTAGTATGAGAGGGAACAGGGGGCAGCCGGATGATTCACCCCTCCACTTT. Translated, it gives CASSMRGNRGQPDDSPLHF.

This clone was counted a few times. This sequence joins TRBV7-9 and TRBJ1-2, with D unresolved. Germline-derived CDR1 and CDR2 are SEHNR and FQNEAQ (reference sequence). The CDR3 consists of 17 residues. Trimming left V 0 bases short and J 7 bases short, with 21 bases between. CDR3 residues: CASSLAFGVGLKGGYTF. As DNA, the CDR3 is TGTGCCAGCAGCTTAGCGTTCGGGGTCGGACTAAAAGGTGGCTACACCTTC.

The chain employs TRBV7-3 and TRBJ2-7, with 7 bases fitting TRBD1. From germline, CDR1 is SGHTA and CDR2 FQGTGA. The junction had 20 bases not matched to a gene; V was cut back by 8 bases and J by 7 bases. The CDR3 covers 16 residues. The CDR3 loop reads CASHRDRRRLWREQYF. CDR3 sequence (DNA): TGTGCCAGCCACCGGGACAGACGACGCCTCTGGAGAGAGCAGTACTTC.

The rearrangement joins TRBV7-7 to TRBJ2-5; D is perhaps TRBD2 (7 bases). The V and J ends lost 5 bases and 5 bases respectively, with 15 bases between them. The CDR3 is made up of 14 amino acids. From germline, CDR1 is SSHAT and CDR2 FNYEAQ (reference sequence). CDR3 sequence reads: CASSRIAGAETQYF. The CDR3, as DNA: TGTGCCAGCAGCCGTATCGCGGGGGCGGAGACCCAGTACTTC.

The chain links TRBV5-6 to TRBJ1-2, with TRBD1 identical over 7 bases. V shed 5 bases and J 3 bases; nucleotides not matched to a gene: 4. Looked up from germline, CDR1 is SGHDT and CDR2 is YYEEEE. The CDR3 is made up of 13 amino acids. DNA of the CDR3: TGTGCCAGCAGTCTTGGACAGGACTATGGCTACACCTTC. It codes for CASSLGQDYGYTF.

The V gene is TRBV5-1, the J gene TRBJ1-1; no reliable D call. Germline V gene sequence: CDR1 SGHRS, CDR2 YFSETQ. CDR3 size: 14 residues. The germline V and J ends were trimmed by 0 bases and 4 bases, with 10 bases remaining between them. CDR3 protein: CASSLDRPGTEAFF. CDR3 coding DNA: TGCGCCAGCAGCTTGGATCGCCCCGGCACTGAAGCTTTCTTT. Full variable domain (rest looked up from reference TRBV5-1 and TRBJ1-1): KAGVTQTPRYLIKTRGQQVTLSCSPISGHRSVSWYQQTPGQGLQFLFEYFSETQRNKGNFPGRFSGRQFSNSRSEMNVSTLELGDSALYLCASSLDRPGTEAFFGQGTRLTVV.

The V and J genes are TRBV30 and TRBJ1-2; no definite D call. The V gene lost 1 base and the J gene lost 9 bases, with 15 bases spanning the gap. This CDR3 comprises 13 residues. Germline V gene data show CDR1 as GTSNPN and CDR2 as SVGIG (reference sequence). CDR3 sequence (DNA): TGTGCCTGGAGTGCCCCCCCCGGAGGGAGCTACACCTTC. This encodes CAWSAPPGGSYTF.

The chain employs TRBV29-1 and TRBJ1-2; D is perhaps TRBD1 (5 bases). Deletions cut 1 base from V and 4 bases from J, with 10 bases between. The CDR3 contains 13 residues. Germline V gene data show CDR1 as SQVTM and CDR2 as ANQGSEA. CDR3 sequence: CSVEGGAIYGYTF. CDR3 in DNA: TGCAGCGTTGAAGGGGGCGCGATCTATGGCTACACCTTC.

This sequence joins TRBV10-2 and TRBJ1-6; D may be TRBD1 (6 bases). Germline V gene lookup returns CDR1 WSHSY and CDR2 SAAADI. The CDR3 covers 17 residues. Trimming pared 6 bases from V and 0 bases from J, leaving 15 bases between. CDR3 amino acids: CASRTGTRSSYNSPLHF. The DNA for the CDR3 is TGCGCCAGCAGGACCGGGACACGGAGCTCCTATAATTCACCCCTCCACTTT.